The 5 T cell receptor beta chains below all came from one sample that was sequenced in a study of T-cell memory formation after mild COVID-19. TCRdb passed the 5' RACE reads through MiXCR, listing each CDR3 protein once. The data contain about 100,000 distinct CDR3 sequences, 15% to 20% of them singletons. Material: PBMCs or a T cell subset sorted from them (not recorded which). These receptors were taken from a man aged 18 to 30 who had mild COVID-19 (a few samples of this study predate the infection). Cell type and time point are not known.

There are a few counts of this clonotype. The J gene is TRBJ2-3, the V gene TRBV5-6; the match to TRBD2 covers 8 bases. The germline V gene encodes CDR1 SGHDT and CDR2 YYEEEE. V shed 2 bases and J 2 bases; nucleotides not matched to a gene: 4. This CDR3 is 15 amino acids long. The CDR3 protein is CASSLRAGVTDTQYF. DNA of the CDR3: TGTGCCAGCAGCTTAAGAGCGGGGGTCACAGATACGCAGTATTTT.

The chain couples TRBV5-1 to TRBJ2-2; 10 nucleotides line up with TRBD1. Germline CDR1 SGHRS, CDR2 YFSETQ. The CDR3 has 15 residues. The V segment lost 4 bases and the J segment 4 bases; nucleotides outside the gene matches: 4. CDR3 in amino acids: CASSDGTGVTGELFF. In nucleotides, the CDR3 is TGCGCCAGCAGCGACGGGACAGGGGTCACCGGGGAGCTGTTTTTT.

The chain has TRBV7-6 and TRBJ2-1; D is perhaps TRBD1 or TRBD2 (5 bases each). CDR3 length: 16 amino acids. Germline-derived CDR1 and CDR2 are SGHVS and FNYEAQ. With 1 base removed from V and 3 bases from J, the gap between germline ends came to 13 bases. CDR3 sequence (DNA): TGTGCCAGCAGCTTAGAAGGGGTGGGGGTCTACAATGAGCAGTTCTTC. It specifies CASSLEGVGVYNEQFF.

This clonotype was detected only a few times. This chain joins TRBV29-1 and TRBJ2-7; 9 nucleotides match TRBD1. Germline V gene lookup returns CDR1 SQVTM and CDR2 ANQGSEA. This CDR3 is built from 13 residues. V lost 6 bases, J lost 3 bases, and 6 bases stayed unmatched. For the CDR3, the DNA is TGCAGCGTAGAGGGACAGGGAGTCTACGAGCAGTACTTC. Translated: CSVEGQGVYEQYF.

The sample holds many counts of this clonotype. For the CDR3, the DNA is TGTGCCAGCAGCCAAGACAGCAACACTGAAGCTTTCTTT. It specifies CASSQDSNTEAFF. The V and J genes are TRBV7-7 and TRBJ1-1, with D perhaps TRBD1 (5 bases). CDR1 is SSHAT, CDR2 FNYEAQ, per germline (reference sequence). The V and J ends lost 5 bases and 2 bases respectively, with 9 bases between them. This CDR3 is 13 amino acids long. The full variable domain, in which reference TRBV7-7 and TRBJ1-1 provide the parts outside the CDR3, is GAGVSQSPRYKVTKRGQDVTLRCDPISSHATLYWYQQALGQGPEFLTYFNYEAQPDKSGLPSDRFSAERPEGSISTLTIQRTEQRDSAMYRCASSQDSNTEAFFGQGTRLTVV.